What follows describes a single TCR beta chain. This CDR3 is 15 amino acids long. Trimming took 3 bases from V and 3 from J; bases not matched to a gene: 3. Germline V gene data show CDR1 as MRHNA and CDR2 as SNTAGT. Original processing methods: Researchers report that nucleated cell counts were estimated from reference gene primer amplification. Sequencing used immunoSEQ multiplex PCR; TCRdb keeps in-frame clones, though not all of them. V and J calls and clone size are those listed in that table; D and trimming were worked out from the DNA. The sample gives some 77,000 clones, nearly 85% of which show up once; 1.5% to 2% is in the top ten. The data derive from a study of blood T cell repertoires in COVID-19. Study context: Some COVID-19 samples were acute and others convalescent; all came from the United States, Italy and Spain. The analysed material was cDNA or gDNA that came from T cells, B-cell-depleted T cells, or PBMCs.

The chain recombines TRBV6-4 with TRBJ2-1; 9 nucleotides line up with TRBD2. The TCR comes from an older woman with acute or convalescent COVID-19. The sample consisted of peripheral blood. CDR3 sequence reads: CASSEIAGDYNEQFF. DNA of the CDR3: TGTGCCAGCAGTGAGATAGCGGGAGACTACAATGAGCAGTTCTTC.